The T cell receptor beta chain described here comes from a study of T cell responses to AZD1222 COVID-19 vaccine. This clone was detected only a few times. Antigen specificity is unknown. Germline assignment: CDR1 MGHRA and CDR2 YSYEKL. The CDR3 is 20 amino acids. Trimming at V came to 3 bases and at J to 6 bases, leaving 22 bases not matched to a gene. Some clones are missing from TCRdb's copy, which holds only in-frame ones; the method was immunoSEQ multiplex PCR. The sample has 50,000 to 65,000 clones; 89% are singletons. Study findings and constraints: A mostly white British donor set with more females was recruited, and clonal diversity was possibly underestimated.

Researchers grouped second doses given at about 4 or about 12 weeks into one pool. The sequenced sample was peripheral blood, obtained 28 days after the second AZD1222 dose. The rearrangement joins TRBV4-1 to TRBJ1-5, with 8 bases identical to TRBD1. The sequence was obtained from an adult who received the AZD1222 COVID-19 vaccine. The CDR3 DNA reads as TGCGCCAGCAGCCACCTCAACTGGACAGGGAAGGTGCCCGGGGGTCAGCCCCAGCATTTT. Its translation: CASSHLNWTGKVPGGQPQHF.